The present T cell receptor beta chain was sequenced within a study of OX40 agonist ivuxolimab in advanced cancers. Across the study: Previous treatment with anti-PD-1, anti-PD-L1 or anti-CTLA-4 therapy was allowed; about 44% had received some. Partial responses were seen in three patients, one with hepatocellular carcinoma and two with cutaneous melanoma.

The ends were cut back, 8 bases at V and 1 base at J, with 5 bases in the middle. The CDR3 has 11 amino acids. Germline loops: CDR1 PRHDT, CDR2 FYEKMQ (reference sequence). Using immunoSEQ multiplex PCR, the repertoire was profiled, and TCRdb retains in-frame clones only, with some absent. The sample gives about 64,000 clones, 80% to 90% of which show up once; 13% to 15% is in the top ten. Notes on the study in general: Antigen specificity remained undetermined for the expanded peripheral T cells. Among some nonresponders, normalized T-cell clonal expansion was also low.

On this clone: Its antigen is unknown.

The sample consisted of CD4+ or CD8+ T cells sorted from blood, taken in a trial of the OX40 agonist ivuxolimab. This chain uses TRBV13 with TRBJ1-1; D call uncertain. The sequence was collected from an adult with an advanced solid tumor such as melanoma, head and neck, liver or kidney cancer. The CDR3 DNA follows: TGTGCCAGCCGGGGGAACACTGAAGCTTTCTTT. It codes for CASRGNTEAFF.